This T cell receptor (beta chain) was captured by sequencing in a study of OX40 agonist ivuxolimab in advanced cancers. Study-wide context: Prior checkpoint blockade (anti-PD-1, anti-PD-L1 or anti-CTLA-4) was permitted; around 40% had it.

If patients had autoimmune disease history or systemic immunosuppression, they were excluded. Measured with immunoSEQ multiplex PCR; TCRdb has only the in-frame clones, and not every one. The sample records about 100,000 clones, 94% being singletons. This CDR3 is 13 amino acids long. The germline gives CDR1 SQVTM, CDR2 ANQGSEA. V gave up 5 bases and J gave up 4 bases, with 14 bases separating them. The chain employs TRBV29-1 and TRBJ1-2; maybe TRBD1 (6 bases). Source: CD4+ or CD8+ T cells sorted from blood, taken in a trial of the OX40 agonist ivuxolimab. The receptor was isolated from an adult with an advanced solid tumor such as melanoma, head and neck, liver or kidney cancer. CDR3 coding DNA: TGCAGCGTTCGGAGTCAGGGGCCCTATGGCTACACCTTC. It translates to CSVRSQGPYGYTF.